This TCR beta chain was captured by sequencing in a study of Tregs in tolerant kidney transplant recipients. Germline CDR1 reads SGHVS; CDR2 reads FQNEAQ. V lost 7 bases, J lost 1 base, and 3 bases stayed unmatched. The CDR3 has 13 amino acids. Unstimulated Tregs (CD4+CD25+CD127-) and CD4+CD25- non-Tregs were sorted from PBMCs. The sample holds a few counts of this clone. The antigen is unknown. Findings and caveats of the study: For some patients, primers changed over time, blocking nucleotide-level comparison.

TCRdb's copy holds only in-frame clones and misses some; the assay was immunoSEQ multiplex PCR. The table includes approximately 66,000 clones, roughly 88% detected once. The sample here was Tregs from blood, taken before the transplant. The clonotype was recovered from a human donor who received a combined kidney and bone marrow transplant. The chain couples TRBV7-8 to TRBJ1-1; TRBD1 matches 7 bases. The CDR3 DNA reads as TGTGCCAGCACCCGACAGGGGAACACTGAAGCTTTCTTT. Encoded protein: CASTRQGNTEAFF.